The rows below give T cell receptor beta chains drawn from one sample of a study of shared clonotypes between healthy human individuals. The table came from immunoSEQ multiplex PCR; TCRdb's copy has only in-frame clones and leaves some out. The data hold around 2.3 million clones, with approximately 96% observed a single time. The material sequenced was naive CD4+ T cells sorted from blood. The receptors originated from a young man in good health. The CDR3 runs from the conserved cysteine through the conserved F or W. Fields, in order: clone size, D gene, V gene, J gene, CDR3 DNA, CDR3 protein. D genes are given only for firm matches. The size field is filled for only some rows; it gives once, few, many or a size class.

>NA|NA|TRBV5-4|TRBJ1-1
TGTGCCAGCAGCTTCTCTGGGTATACTGAAGCTTTCTTT
CASSFSGYTEAFF
>NA|TRBD1|TRBV25-1|TRBJ1-1
TGTGCCAGCAGTGAACAGGGGGCTGTCACTGAAGCTTTCTTT
CASSEQGAVTEAFF
>NA|NA|TRBV6-9|TRBJ2-1
TGTGCCAGCAGCCAATCCCGGAGGGGATCAGGGCACAATGAGCAGTTCTTC
CASSQSRRGSGHNEQFF
>NA|NA|TRBV19|TRBJ2-7
TGTGCCAGTAGGGGCCGGGACGAGCAGTACTTC
CASRGRDEQYF
>NA|NA|TRBV2|TRBJ2-5
TGTGCCAGCAGTGAGCGTAGGCAAGAGACCCAGTACTTC
CASSERRQETQYF
>NA|TRBD1|TRBV10-3|TRBJ2-2
TGTGCCATCAGTACAGGGGCCGGGGAGCTGTTTTTT
CAISTGAGELFF
>NA|NA|TRBV6-1|TRBJ1-5
TGTGCCAGCAGTGAAGCTTCGGGGGGTAGCAATCAGCCCCAGCATTTT
CASSEASGGSNQPQHF
>NA|TRBD2|TRBV13|TRBJ2-2
TGTGCCAGCAGCCTAGCGGGATACCTAAGGGGGGAGCTGTTTTTT
CASSLAGYLRGELFF
>NA|TRBD2|TRBV2|TRBJ2-3
TGTGCCAGCACCCCTGCTAGCGGGAGGGCCGGAGATACGCAGTATTTT
CASTPASGRAGDTQYF
>NA|TRBD1|TRBV10-3|TRBJ2-7
TGTGCCATACGGGCCCCCGGACAGGGGAAACACGACGAGCAGTACTTC
CAIRAPGQGKHDEQYF
>NA|NA|TRBV2|TRBJ1-2
TGTGCCAGCAGCGTCCCGGGGACTGGAGGCTACACCTTC
CASSVPGTGGYTF
>once|TRBD1|TRBV19|TRBJ2-6
TGTGCCAGTAGTATAACGGACAGGGGGCCTGGGGCCAACGTCCTGACTTTC
CASSITDRGPGANVLTF
>NA|NA|TRBV5-1|TRBJ2-6
TGCGCCAGCAGCCCGACAGGTTTCTCTGGGGCCAACGTCCTGACTTTC
CASSPTGFSGANVLTF
>NA|TRBD2|TRBV11-3|TRBJ2-2
TGTGCCAGCAGCCCAGGACTAGCGGACACCGGGGAGCTGTTTTTT
CASSPGLADTGELFF
>NA|NA|TRBV27|TRBJ1-5
TGTGCCAGCAGTGTGGTGGGAGGGGGCAATCAGCCCCAGCATTTT
CASSVVGGGNQPQHF
>NA|NA|TRBV6-6|TRBJ2-3
TGTGCCAGCAGGTCCCTGGCTAGCACAGATACGCAGTATTTT
CASRSLASTDTQYF
>NA|NA|TRBV21-1|TRBJ1-2
TGTGCCAGCAGCAAAGGGTGCCGGGACGGTAACTATGGCTACACCTTC
CASSKGCRDGNYGYTF
>NA|NA|TRBV6-5|TRBJ2-1
TGTGCCAGCAGTTACCGGGGGGCGGGAGTTTACAATGAGCAGTTCTTC
CASSYRGAGVYNEQFF
>NA|TRBD1|TRBV5-6|TRBJ1-1
TGTGCCAGCAGCCGACAGGGGGCGCTTATGGGGACTGAAGCTTTCTTT
CASSRQGALMGTEAFF
>NA|NA|TRBV19|TRBJ2-3
TGTGCCAGTAGGCCTCAGGGAGCAGATACGCAGTATTTT
CASRPQGADTQYF
>NA|NA|TRBV18|TRBJ1-6
TGTGCCAGCTCACCACCAACTGGACCCCTCCACTTT
CASSPPTGPLHF
>NA|NA|TRBV11-2|TRBJ1-6
TGTGCCAGCACCCGTGGGGGAAGCTCCTATAATTCACCCCTCCACTTT
CASTRGGSSYNSPLHF
>NA|TRBD2|TRBV14|TRBJ2-1
TGTGCCAGCAGCCAAGACCTAGCGGGAGGTTACAATGAGCAGTTCTTC
CASSQDLAGGYNEQFF
>NA|NA|TRBV7-9|TRBJ1-1
TGTGCCAGCAGCCATTCACTCCGGACAGCCATGAACACTGAAGCTTTCTTT
CASSHSLRTAMNTEAFF
>NA|TRBD1|TRBV6-1|TRBJ2-7
TGTGCCAGCAGTGTAACTAGGGGACAGGCCTACGAGCAGTACTTC
CASSVTRGQAYEQYF
>NA|NA|TRBV19|TRBJ1-1
TGTGCCAGTAGTATCGCCGGGGGTTTGGGCACTGAAGCTTTCTTT
CASSIAGGLGTEAFF
>NA|NA|TRBV27|TRBJ2-2
TGTGCCACCACCAGGGGTCCTGATTCCACCGGGGAGCTGTTTTTT
CATTRGPDSTGELFF
>once|NA|TRBV7-9|TRBJ2-5
TGTGCCAGCAGCCGCCGGGGCAGGGGCCAAGAGACCCAGTACTTC
CASSRRGRGQETQYF
>NA|NA|TRBV6-1|TRBJ2-2
TGTGCCAGCAGTGAAGCAGGGAATTCCCGGACCGGGGAGCTGTTTTTT
CASSEAGNSRTGELFF
>NA|TRBD1|TRBV2|TRBJ1-5
TGTGCCAGCAGTCAACAGGGGTTCAATCAGCCCCAGCATTTT
CASSQQGFNQPQHF
>NA|TRBD1|TRBV7-8|TRBJ2-2
TGTGCCCAGGGACAGGTGGGCACCGGGGAGCTGTTTTTT
CAQGQVGTGELFF
>NA|NA|TRBV15|TRBJ2-2
TGTGCCACCAGCAGAGATCCCCGGAACACCGGGGAGCTGTTTTTT
CATSRDPRNTGELFF
>NA|NA|TRBV28|TRBJ1-5
TGTGCCAGCAGCCCCTACACCAATCAGCCCCAGCATTTT
CASSPYTNQPQHF
>once|NA|TRBV7-2|TRBJ1-1
TGTGCCAGCAGCTTACCCAGGTTGGGCACTGAAGCTTTCTTT
CASSLPRLGTEAFF
>NA|TRBD1|TRBV15|TRBJ2-2
TGTGCCACCAGCATGAGAGAACAGGGGGGATATGCCGGGGAGCTGTTTTTT
CATSMREQGGYAGELFF
>NA|TRBD2|TRBV7-8|TRBJ2-7
TGTGCCAGCAGCTTAGATCCGGGAGGGGACCCCGAGCAGTACTTC
CASSLDPGGDPEQYF
>NA|NA|TRBV6-5|TRBJ2-3
TGTGCCAGCAGTTCGGACTCCACAGATACGCAGTATTTT
CASSSDSTDTQYF
>NA|NA|TRBV18|TRBJ1-5
TGTGCCAGCTCACGGGACAACGGTCAGCCCCAGCATTTT
CASSRDNGQPQHF
>NA|TRBD2|TRBV7-9|TRBJ2-3
TGTGCCAGCAGCTCCCTAGGCGGGGGGGCAAAAGATACGCAGTATTTT
CASSSLGGGAKDTQYF
>once|TRBD2|TRBV7-2|TRBJ2-7
TGTGCCAGCAGACCCGGGACTAGCGACGGAGGCGAGCAGTACTTC
CASRPGTSDGGEQYF